The T cell receptor beta chain under discussion was sequenced for a study of T cell changes during pregnancy in multiple sclerosis. This CDR3 contains 15 residues. Germline V gene data show CDR1 as LNHDA and CDR2 as SQIVND (reference sequence). J gave up 6 bases and V 1 base, and 5 bases lay outside the gene matches. The assay was immunoSEQ multiplex PCR, and TCRdb's table has in-frame clones only and misses some. The repertoire holds about 36,000 clones, with more than 75% as singletons. The TCR was taken from a female donor with multiple sclerosis, enrolled in a pregnancy study. The J gene is TRBJ2-3, the V gene TRBV19; 9 bases are a match to TRBD1. This material consisted of CD4+ T cells from peripheral blood mononuclear cells, taken in the first trimester of pregnancy. The CDR3 loop is CASSIVGQGSDTQYF. CDR3 nucleotide sequence: TGTGCCAGTAGTATAGTGGGACAGGGATCGGATACGCAGTATTTT.